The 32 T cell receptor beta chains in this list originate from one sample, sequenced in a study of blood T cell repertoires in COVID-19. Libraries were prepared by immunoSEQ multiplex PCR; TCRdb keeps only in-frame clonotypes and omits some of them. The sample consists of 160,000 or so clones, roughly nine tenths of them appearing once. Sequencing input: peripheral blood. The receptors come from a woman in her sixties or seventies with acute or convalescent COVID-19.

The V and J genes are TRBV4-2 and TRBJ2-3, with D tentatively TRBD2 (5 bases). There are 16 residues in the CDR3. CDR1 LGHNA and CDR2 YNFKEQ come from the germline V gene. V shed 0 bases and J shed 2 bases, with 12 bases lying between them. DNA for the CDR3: TGTGCCAGCAGCCAAGAGTTCGGGGTACACACAGATACGCAGTATTTT. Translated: CASSQEFGVHTDTQYF.

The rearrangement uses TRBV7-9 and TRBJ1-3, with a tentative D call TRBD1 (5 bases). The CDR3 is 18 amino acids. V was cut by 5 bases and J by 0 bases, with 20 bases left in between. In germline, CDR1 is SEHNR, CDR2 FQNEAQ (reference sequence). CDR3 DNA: TGTGCCAGCAGCCCAATGGGCCTATTAACAGGCTCTGGAAACACCATATATTTT. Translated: CASSPMGLLTGSGNTIYF. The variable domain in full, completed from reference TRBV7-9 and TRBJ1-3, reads DTGVSQNPRHKITKRGQNVTFRCDPISEHNRLYWYRQTLGQGPEFLTYFQNEAQLEKSRLLSDRFSAERPKGSFSTLEIQRTEQGDSAMYLCASSPMGLLTGSGNTIYFGEGSWLTVV.

The CDR3 sequence is CARIFQDTQYF. Written as DNA, the CDR3 is TGTGCCAGGATTTTCCAGGATACGCAGTATTTT. The chain combines TRBV12-3 or TRBV12-4 with TRBJ2-3; D is unresolved. The V end was cut by 9 bases, the J end by 6 bases, with 10 bases between. The CDR3 is 11 amino acids.

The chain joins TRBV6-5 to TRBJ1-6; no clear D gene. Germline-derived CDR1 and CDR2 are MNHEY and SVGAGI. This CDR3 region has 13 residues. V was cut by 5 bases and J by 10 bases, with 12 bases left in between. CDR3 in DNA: TGTGCCAGCAGTAGGGAGGATCGATCACCCCTCCACTTT. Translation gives CASSREDRSPLHF.

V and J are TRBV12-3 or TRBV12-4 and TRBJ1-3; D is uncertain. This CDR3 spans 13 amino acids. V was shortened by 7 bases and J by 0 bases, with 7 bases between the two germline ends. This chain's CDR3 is CASKRGSGNTIYF. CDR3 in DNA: TGTGCCAGCAAACGGGGCTCTGGAAACACCATATATTTT.

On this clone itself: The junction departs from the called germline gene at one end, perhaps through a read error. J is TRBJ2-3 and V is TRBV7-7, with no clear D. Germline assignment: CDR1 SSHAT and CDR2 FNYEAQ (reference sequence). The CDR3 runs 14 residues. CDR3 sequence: CASSLGQSTDTQYF. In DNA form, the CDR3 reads TGTGCTAGCAGCCTAGGGCAGAGCACAGATACGCAGTATTTT.

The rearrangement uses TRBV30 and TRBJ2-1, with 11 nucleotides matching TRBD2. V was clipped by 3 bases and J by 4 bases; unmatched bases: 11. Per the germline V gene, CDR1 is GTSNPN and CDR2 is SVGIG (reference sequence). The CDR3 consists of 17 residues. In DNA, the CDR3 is TGTGCCTGGAGCCCCCATACTAGCGGGGGTCTGTACAATGAGCAGTTCTTC. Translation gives CAWSPHTSGGLYNEQFF.

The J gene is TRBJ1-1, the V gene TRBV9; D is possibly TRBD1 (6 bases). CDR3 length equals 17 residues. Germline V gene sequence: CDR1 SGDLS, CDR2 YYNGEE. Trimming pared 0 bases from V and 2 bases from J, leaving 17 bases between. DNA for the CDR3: TGTGCCAGCAGCGTAGCTGGGGGCGGTGGAGTCAACACTGAAGCTTTCTTT. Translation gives CASSVAGGGGVNTEAFF. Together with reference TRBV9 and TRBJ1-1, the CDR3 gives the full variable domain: DSGVTQTPKHLITATGQRVTLRCSPRSGDLSVYWYQQSLDQGLQFLIQYYNGEERAKGNILERFSAQQFPDLHSELNLSSLELGDSALYFCASSVAGGGGVNTEAFFGQGTRLTVV.

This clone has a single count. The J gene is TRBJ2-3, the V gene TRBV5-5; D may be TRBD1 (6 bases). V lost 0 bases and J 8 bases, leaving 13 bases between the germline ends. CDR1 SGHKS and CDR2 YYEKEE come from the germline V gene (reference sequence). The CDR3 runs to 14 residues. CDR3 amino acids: CASSLDGGRGTQYF. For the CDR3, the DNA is TGTGCCAGCAGCTTGGATGGGGGCCGGGGTACGCAGTATTTT.

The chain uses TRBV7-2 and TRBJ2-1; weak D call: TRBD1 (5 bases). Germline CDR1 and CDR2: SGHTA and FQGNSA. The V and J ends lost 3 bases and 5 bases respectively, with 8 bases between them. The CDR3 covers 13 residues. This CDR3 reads CASSLGPNNEQFF. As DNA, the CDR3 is TGTGCCAGCAGCTTGGGGCCCAACAATGAGCAGTTCTTC.

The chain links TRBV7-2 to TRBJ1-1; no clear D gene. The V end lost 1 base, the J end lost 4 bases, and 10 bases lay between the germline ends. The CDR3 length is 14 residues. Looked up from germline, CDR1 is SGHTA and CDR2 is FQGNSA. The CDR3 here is CASSLDNSGTEAFF. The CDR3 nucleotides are TGTGCCAGCAGCTTAGACAATTCGGGCACTGAAGCTTTCTTT.

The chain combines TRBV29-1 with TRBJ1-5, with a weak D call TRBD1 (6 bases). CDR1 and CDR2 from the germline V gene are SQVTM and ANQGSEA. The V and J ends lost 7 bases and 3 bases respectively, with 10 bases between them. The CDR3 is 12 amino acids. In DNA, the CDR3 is TGCAGCGCTCGGGACACCAATCAGCCCCAGCATTTT. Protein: CSARDTNQPQHF.

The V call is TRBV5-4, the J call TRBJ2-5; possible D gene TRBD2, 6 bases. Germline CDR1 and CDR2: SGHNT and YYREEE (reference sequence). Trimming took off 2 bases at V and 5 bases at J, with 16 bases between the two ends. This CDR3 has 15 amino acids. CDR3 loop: CASSFGGKSDETQYF. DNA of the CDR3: TGTGCCAGCAGCTTTGGAGGGAAGTCGGATGAGACCCAGTACTTC.

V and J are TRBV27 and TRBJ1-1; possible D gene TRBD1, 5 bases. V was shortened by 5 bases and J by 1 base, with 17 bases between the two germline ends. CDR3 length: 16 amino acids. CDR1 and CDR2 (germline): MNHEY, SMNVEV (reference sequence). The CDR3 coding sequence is TGTGCCAGCAGTAGCACAGGTACGATTTGGAACACTGAAGCTTTCTTT. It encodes CASSSTGTIWNTEAFF.

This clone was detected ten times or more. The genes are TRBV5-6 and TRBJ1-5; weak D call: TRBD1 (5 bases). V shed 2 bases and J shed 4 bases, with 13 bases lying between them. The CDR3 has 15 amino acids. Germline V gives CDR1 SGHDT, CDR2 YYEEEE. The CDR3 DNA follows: TGTGCCAGCAGCTTAACTTCGGGGGTAAATCAGCCCCAGCATTTT. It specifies CASSLTSGVNQPQHF.

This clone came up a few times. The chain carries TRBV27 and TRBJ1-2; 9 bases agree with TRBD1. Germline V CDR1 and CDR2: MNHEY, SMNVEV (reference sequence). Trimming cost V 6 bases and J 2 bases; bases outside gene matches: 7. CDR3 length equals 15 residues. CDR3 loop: CASSYTGGRNYGYTF. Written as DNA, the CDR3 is TGTGCCAGCAGCTACACAGGGGGCAGGAACTATGGCTACACCTTC.

DNA for the CDR3: TGTGCCAGCAGTTCACTGGGGGGGCTCAACTACGAGCAGTACTTC. This encodes CASSSLGGLNYEQYF. V is TRBV27 and J is TRBJ2-7, with D possibly TRBD2 on 7 matching bases. Germline CDR1 and CDR2: MNHEY and SMNVEV (reference sequence). Trimming pared 4 bases from V and 3 bases from J, leaving 16 bases between. The CDR3 has 15 amino acids.

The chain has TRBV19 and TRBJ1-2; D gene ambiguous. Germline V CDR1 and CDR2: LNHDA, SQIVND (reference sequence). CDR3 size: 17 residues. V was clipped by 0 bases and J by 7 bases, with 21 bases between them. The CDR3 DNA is TGTGCCAGTAGTATAGATCTGGCCACCACCATATGGTCTGGCTACACCTTC. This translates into CASSIDLATTIWSGYTF. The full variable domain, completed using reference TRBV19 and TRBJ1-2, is DGGITQSPKYLFRKEGQNVTLSCEQNLNHDAMYWYRQDPGQGLRLIYYSQIVNDFQKGDIAEGYSVSREKKESFPLTVTSAQKNPTAFYLCASSIDLATTIWSGYTFGSGTRLTVV.

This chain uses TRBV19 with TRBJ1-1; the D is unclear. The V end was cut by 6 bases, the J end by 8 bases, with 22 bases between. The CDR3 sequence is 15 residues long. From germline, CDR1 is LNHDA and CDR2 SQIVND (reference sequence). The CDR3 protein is CASRVGTAGFGEAFF. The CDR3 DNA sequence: TGTGCCAGTAGAGTCGGAACAGCGGGATTTGGGGAAGCTTTCTTT.

DNA of the CDR3: TGTGCCAGCAGCTTGAGCAGGGGCGCTCAGCCCCAGCATTTT. Amino acids: CASSLSRGAQPQHF. The J gene is TRBJ1-5, the V gene TRBV7-2; possible D gene TRBD1, 6 bases. Trimming left V 3 bases short and J 6 bases short, with 12 bases between. Germline CDR1 reads SGHTA; CDR2 reads FQGNSA. The CDR3 covers 14 residues.

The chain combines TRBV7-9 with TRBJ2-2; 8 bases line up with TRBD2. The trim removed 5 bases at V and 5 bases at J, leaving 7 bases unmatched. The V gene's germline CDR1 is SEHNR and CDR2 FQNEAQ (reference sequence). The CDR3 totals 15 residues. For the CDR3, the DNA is TGTGCCAGCAGCATAAGCGGGAGTAGTACCGGGGAGCTGTTTTTT. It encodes CASSISGSSTGELFF. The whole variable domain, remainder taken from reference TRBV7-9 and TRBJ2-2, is DTGVSQNPRHKITKRGQNVTFRCDPISEHNRLYWYRQTLGQGPEFLTYFQNEAQLEKSRLLSDRFSAERPKGSFSTLEIQRTEQGDSAMYLCASSISGSSTGELFFGEGSRLTVL.

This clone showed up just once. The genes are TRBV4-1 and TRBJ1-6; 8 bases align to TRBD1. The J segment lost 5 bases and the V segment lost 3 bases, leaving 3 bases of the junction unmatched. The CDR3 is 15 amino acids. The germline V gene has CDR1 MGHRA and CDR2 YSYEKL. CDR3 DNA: TGCGCCAGCAGCCACCAACAGGGGGATAATTCACCCCTCCACTTT. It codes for CASSHQQGDNSPLHF.

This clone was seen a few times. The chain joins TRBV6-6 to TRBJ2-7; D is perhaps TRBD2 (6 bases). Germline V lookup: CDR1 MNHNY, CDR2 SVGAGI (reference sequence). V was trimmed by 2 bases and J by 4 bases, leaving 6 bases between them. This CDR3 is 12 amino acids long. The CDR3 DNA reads TGTGCCAGCAGTTACCGGGGGTACGAGCAGTACTTC. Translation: CASSYRGYEQYF.

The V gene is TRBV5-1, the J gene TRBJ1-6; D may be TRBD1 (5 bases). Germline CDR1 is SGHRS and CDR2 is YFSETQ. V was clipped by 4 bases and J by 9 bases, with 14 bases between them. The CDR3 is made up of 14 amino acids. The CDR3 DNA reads TGCGCCAGCAGCACGGTGGGGGGTAGTTCACCCCTCCACTTT. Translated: CASSTVGGSSPLHF.

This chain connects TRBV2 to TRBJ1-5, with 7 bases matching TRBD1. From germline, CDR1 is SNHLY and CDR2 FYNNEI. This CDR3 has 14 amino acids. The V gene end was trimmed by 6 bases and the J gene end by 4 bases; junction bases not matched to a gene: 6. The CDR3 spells CASSTSTGNQPQHF. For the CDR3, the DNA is TGTGCCAGCAGCACATCGACAGGGAATCAGCCCCAGCATTTT.

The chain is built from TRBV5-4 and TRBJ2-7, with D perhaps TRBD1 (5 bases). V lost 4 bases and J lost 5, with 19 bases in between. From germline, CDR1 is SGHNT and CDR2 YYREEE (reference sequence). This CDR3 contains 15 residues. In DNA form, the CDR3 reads TGTGCCAGCAGCCCAGTAGGGGCAACGAACCACGAGCAGTACTTC. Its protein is CASSPVGATNHEQYF.

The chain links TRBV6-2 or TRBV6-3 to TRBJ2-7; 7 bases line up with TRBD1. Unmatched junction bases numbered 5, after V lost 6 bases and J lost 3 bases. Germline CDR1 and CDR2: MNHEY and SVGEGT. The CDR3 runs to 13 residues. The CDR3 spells CASSRGTVYEQYV. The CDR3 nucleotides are TGTGCCAGCAGCCGAGGGACAGTCTACGAGCAGTACGTC.

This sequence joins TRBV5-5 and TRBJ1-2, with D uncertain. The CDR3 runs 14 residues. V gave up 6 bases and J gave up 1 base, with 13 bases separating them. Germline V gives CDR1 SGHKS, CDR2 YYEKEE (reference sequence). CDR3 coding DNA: TGTGCCAGCATCCCCCCGGGGATTAACTATGGCTACACCTTC. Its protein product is CASIPPGINYGYTF. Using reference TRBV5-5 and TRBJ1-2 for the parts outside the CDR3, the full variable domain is DAGVTQSPTHLIKTRGQQVTLRCSPISGHKSVSWYQQVLGQGPQFIFQYYEKEERGRGNFPDRFSARQFPNYSSELNVNALLLGDSALYLCASIPPGINYGYTFGSGTRLTVV.

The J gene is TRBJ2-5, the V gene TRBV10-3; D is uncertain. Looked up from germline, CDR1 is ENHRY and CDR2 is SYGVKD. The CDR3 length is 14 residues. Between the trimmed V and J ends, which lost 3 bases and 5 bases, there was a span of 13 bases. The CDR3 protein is CAISEASGGETQYF. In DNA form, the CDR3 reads TGTGCCATCAGTGAAGCCTCAGGTGGGGAGACCCAGTACTTC.

The CDR3 here is CASSRTGGFTGELFF. Here the CDR3 DNA reads TGTGCCAGCAGCCGGACAGGGGGTTTCACCGGGGAGCTGTTTTTT. The J gene is TRBJ2-2, the V gene TRBV28, with 10 bases aligning to TRBD1. CDR3 length equals 15 residues. The ends lost 6 bases at V and 4 bases at J; junction bases unmatched: 5. CDR1 MDHEN and CDR2 SYDVKM come from the germline V gene.

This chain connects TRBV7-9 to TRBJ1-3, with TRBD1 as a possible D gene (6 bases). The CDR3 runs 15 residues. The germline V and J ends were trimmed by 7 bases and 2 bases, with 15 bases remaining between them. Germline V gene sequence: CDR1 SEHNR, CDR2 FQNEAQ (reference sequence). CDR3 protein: CASIPQGLAGNTIYF. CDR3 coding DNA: TGTGCCAGCATCCCGCAGGGGCTAGCTGGAAACACCATATATTTT.

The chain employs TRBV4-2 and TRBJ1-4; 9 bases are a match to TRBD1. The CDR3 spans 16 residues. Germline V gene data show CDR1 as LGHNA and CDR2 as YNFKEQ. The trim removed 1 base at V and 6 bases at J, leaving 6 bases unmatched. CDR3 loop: CASSQAQGAQHEKLFF. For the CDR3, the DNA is TGTGCCAGCAGCCAAGCACAGGGGGCGCAGCATGAAAAACTGTTTTTT.